Below are 26 T cell receptor beta chains sequenced from a single sample in a study of shared clonotypes between healthy human individuals. Cells designated naive CD8 were CD45RO-negative and were positively selected for CCR7, with terminally differentiated effector memory CD45RA+ cells excluded. The table came from immunoSEQ multiplex PCR; TCRdb's copy has only in-frame clones and leaves some out. The sample holds about 580,000 clones, roughly 98% seen once. The sequenced material came from naive CD8+ T cells sorted from blood. Receptor source: a man aged 30 to 45 in good health.

This chain connects TRBV7-8 to TRBJ2-3, with D possibly matching TRBD2 (6 bases). Germline lookup yields CDR1 SGHVS and CDR2 FQNEAQ. V lost 3 bases to trimming and J lost 2 bases, with 12 bases between them. The CDR3 is 15 amino acids. As DNA, the CDR3 is TGTGCCAGCAGCTTGGGGGGAGTCGACACAGATACGCAGTATTTT. This gives the protein CASSLGGVDTDTQYF.

V is TRBV7-9 and J is TRBJ2-5, with TRBD1 identical over 7 bases. Germline trimming cut 2 bases from V and 1 base from J; bases unmatched to any gene: 4. Per the germline V gene, CDR1 is SEHNR and CDR2 is FQNEAQ (reference sequence). The CDR3 extends over 15 amino acids. The CDR3 region has the DNA TGTGCCAGCAGCTTACCAGACAGGGCCCAAGAGACCCAGTACTTC. Its translation is CASSLPDRAQETQYF.

The chain uses TRBV5-4 and TRBJ2-7, with 7 nucleotides matching TRBD1. From germline, CDR1 is SGHNT and CDR2 YYREEE (reference sequence). V shed 5 bases, J shed 2 bases, and the junction held 4 bases outside the gene matches. The length of the CDR3 is 13 residues. The CDR3, as DNA: TGTGCCAGCAGGCGACAGGGAACCTACGAGCAGTACTTC. Translating gives CASRRQGTYEQYF.

V and J are TRBV27 and TRBJ2-1, with 10 bases identical to TRBD1. This CDR3 has 15 residues. The ends lost 10 bases at V and 12 bases at J; junction bases unmatched: 18. The germline CDR1 and CDR2 sequences are MNHEY and SMNVEV (reference sequence). CDR3 amino acids: CATTHSGTGATGQFF. CDR3 DNA sequence: TGTGCCACCACCCACTCCGGGACAGGGGCAACTGGGCAGTTCTTC.

The chain recombines TRBV9 with TRBJ2-7; 7 nucleotides agree with TRBD2. Unmatched junction bases numbered 12, after V lost 4 bases and J lost 5 bases. The CDR3 is 15 amino acids. CDR1 is SGDLS and CDR2 is YYNGEE in the germline V gene. The CDR3 loop is CASSPLREGLDEQYF. The CDR3 bases are TGTGCCAGCAGCCCTTTGAGGGAGGGCCTGGACGAGCAGTACTTC.

This clone was observed a handful of times. The junction departs from the called germline gene at one end, perhaps through a read error. The rearrangement joins TRBV5-5 to TRBJ2-1, with D unclear. This CDR3 has 14 residues. The germline gives CDR1 SGHKS, CDR2 YYEKEE (reference sequence). The DNA of the CDR3 is TGTGCCAGCAGCTGGACCTCCTCCGACAATGAGCAGTTCTTC. Translated, it gives CASSWTSSDNEQFF.

Comments on this clone: At one end, the junction sequence differs from germline, possibly due to a read error. The chain uses TRBV7-7 and TRBJ2-7; 10 bases fit TRBD1. Germline V gene lookup returns CDR1 SSHAT and CDR2 FNYEAQ (reference sequence). The CDR3 spans 13 residues. CDR3: CASSTDRGGEQYF. DNA of the CDR3: TGTGCTAGCAGCACGGACAGGGGGGGCGAGCAGTACTTC.

J is TRBJ2-2 and V is TRBV13; no definite D call. Germline values: CDR1 PRHDT, CDR2 FYEKMQ (reference sequence). Trimming took off 5 bases at V and 5 bases at J, with 15 bases between the two ends. The CDR3 loop spans 15 amino acids. CDR3 coding DNA: TGTGCCAGCAGCGTCTCCGGTACAAAGACCGGGGAGCTGTTTTTT. This sequence encodes CASSVSGTKTGELFF.

The rearrangement uses TRBV7-3 and TRBJ2-3; 8 bases are shared with TRBD2. The CDR3 loop spans 14 amino acids. CDR1 and CDR2 (germline): SGHTA, FQGTGA. With 8 bases clipped from V and 0 bases from J, the junction kept 4 bases outside the gene matches. Here the CDR3 DNA reads TGTGCCAGCGCCTTAGCGGGAAGCACAGATACGCAGTATTTT. It translates to CASALAGSTDTQYF.

V is TRBV5-5 and J is TRBJ1-2, with 7 bases identical to TRBD1. CDR3 length: 13 residues. V dropped 5 bases and J dropped 3; count of bases not matched to a gene: 4. CDR1 and CDR2 from the germline V gene are SGHKS and YYEKEE (reference sequence). The CDR3 DNA reads TGTGCCAGCAGTCCGGGACAGTACTATGGCTACACCTTC. This translates into CASSPGQYYGYTF.

CDR3 amino acids: CASSLRSDKTQYF. In nucleotides, the CDR3 is TGTGCCAGCAGCTTAAGGTCTGATAAGACCCAGTACTTC. The chain uses TRBV7-3 and TRBJ2-5; no firm D call. The CDR3 totals 13 residues. Germline assignment: CDR1 SGHTA and CDR2 FQGTGA. Trimming cost V 1 base and J 6 bases, with 9 bases left between them.

This chain joins TRBV11-2 and TRBJ2-7; D perhaps matches TRBD1 (6 bases). Looked up from germline, CDR1 is SGHAT and CDR2 is FQNNGV. This CDR3 region has 15 residues. The ends were cut back, 2 bases at V and 0 bases at J, with 11 bases in the middle. The CDR3 coding sequence is TGTGCCAGCAGCTTAACCGGGACAACCTCCTACGAGCAGTACTTC. Amino acid sequence: CASSLTGTTSYEQYF.

The chain has TRBV5-1 and TRBJ2-7, with D tentatively TRBD1 or TRBD2 (5 bases each). V was trimmed by 1 base and J by 5 bases, leaving 19 bases between them. CDR3 length: 16 amino acids. CDR1 SGHRS and CDR2 YFSETQ come from the germline V gene. The CDR3 coding sequence is TGCGCCAGCAGCTTGTATGGCAGGGACGGGCTGGACGAGCAGTACTTC. As protein: CASSLYGRDGLDEQYF.

V gene TRBV18 combines with J gene TRBJ2-3; a weak D match, TRBD2 (6 bases). The ends were cut back, 0 bases at V and 1 base at J, with 8 bases in the middle. This CDR3 is 15 amino acids long. Per germline, CDR1 KGHSH and CDR2 LQKENI. In DNA, the CDR3 is TGTGCCAGCTCACCACCGGCGGGACGCACAGATACGCAGTATTTT. This translates into CASSPPAGRTDTQYF. The full variable domain, with the rest looked up from reference TRBV18 and TRBJ2-3, is NAGVMQNPRHLVRRRGQEARLRCSPMKGHSHVYWYRQLPEEGLKFMVYLQKENIIDESGMPKERFSAEFPKEGPSILRIQQVVRGDSAAYFCASSPPAGRTDTQYFGPGTRLTVL.

The rearrangement joins TRBV29-1 to TRBJ2-2; perhaps TRBD2 as D (5 bases). Germline CDR1 and CDR2: SQVTM and ANQGSEA. The V gene lost 4 bases and the J gene lost 5 bases, with 11 bases spanning the gap. The CDR3 covers 13 residues. The CDR3 region has the DNA TGCAGCGTTGTTGAGGGCGATACCGGGGAGCTGTTTTTT. Its protein is CSVVEGDTGELFF.

Concerning this clone itself: Other DNA sequences from this sample encode an identical CDR3 as well. The chain recombines TRBV9 with TRBJ2-1; 11 bases match TRBD2. V shed 5 bases and J 4 bases; nucleotides not matched to a gene: 5. This CDR3 has 15 residues. Looked up from germline, CDR1 is SGDLS and CDR2 is YYNGEE. In DNA form, the CDR3 reads TGTGCCAGCAGTGAGGGGACTAGCGGATACAATGAGCAGTTCTTC. Protein product: CASSEGTSGYNEQFF.

In its sample, this clone was seen once. The rearrangement links TRBV2 to TRBJ1-2; D is undetermined. Germline values: CDR1 SNHLY, CDR2 FYNNEI. V was pared by 2 bases and J by 3 bases, with 7 bases between. The CDR3 has 13 residues. The CDR3 region is CASSERQHYGYTF. In DNA, the CDR3 is TGTGCCAGCAGTGAACGGCAGCACTATGGCTACACCTTC.

The genes are TRBV4-1 and TRBJ2-7, with TRBD1 matching 9 bases. Germline CDR1 is MGHRA and CDR2 is YSYEKL. V was pared by 3 bases and J by 5 bases, with 8 bases of the junction left unmatched. CDR3 length equals 15 residues. The CDR3 region is CASSQRDRDTNEQYF. CDR3 bases: TGCGCCAGCAGCCAGCGGGACAGGGACACGAACGAGCAGTACTTC.

This chain uses TRBV5-1 with TRBJ2-1; no firm D call. CDR3 size: 17 residues. The germline V gene encodes CDR1 SGHRS and CDR2 YFSETQ. Deletions cut 0 bases from V and 4 bases from J, with 17 bases between. Here the CDR3 DNA reads TGCGCCAGCAGCTTGGCTGAACTTGAACGCCATTACAATGAGCAGTTCTTC. Its protein product is CASSLAELERHYNEQFF.

The chain employs TRBV29-1 and TRBJ2-5; the D gene is possibly TRBD2 (5 bases). This CDR3 contains 11 residues. The ends were cut back, 6 bases at V and 9 bases at J, with 14 bases in the middle. The germline CDR1 and CDR2 sequences are SQVTM and ANQGSEA. CDR3 amino acids: CSVEEAQAQYF. The DNA of the CDR3 is TGCAGCGTAGAGGAGGCCCAGGCCCAGTACTTC.

This chain links TRBV9 with TRBJ2-5; D possibly corresponds to TRBD2 (6 bases). In germline, CDR1 is SGDLS, CDR2 YYNGEE. The length of the CDR3 is 17 residues. The V gene lost 3 bases and the J gene lost 2 bases, with 20 bases spanning the gap. The CDR3, as DNA: TGTGCCAGCAGCGGTCCAGAGGTGGGGGGTGAACAAGAGACCCAGTACTTC. This encodes CASSGPEVGGEQETQYF.

The J gene is TRBJ2-1, the V gene TRBV11-2; 11 nucleotides agree with TRBD2. The CDR3 length is 17 residues. Germline V gene lookup returns CDR1 SGHAT and CDR2 FQNNGV. Germline trimming cut 1 base from V and 3 bases from J; bases unmatched to any gene: 5. CDR3 in DNA: TGTGCCAGCAGCTTAGGGGTCACTAGCGGGAGCTACAATGAGCAGTTCTTC. It codes for CASSLGVTSGSYNEQFF.

This clone has just a few counts. The chain couples TRBV29-1 to TRBJ2-7, with 8 nucleotides matching TRBD2. CDR3 length: 15 residues. Germline loops: CDR1 SQVTM, CDR2 ANQGSEA. With 1 base clipped from V and 2 bases from J, the junction kept 7 bases outside the gene matches. The CDR3 protein is CSVEALGLETYEQYF. CDR3 DNA sequence: TGCAGCGTTGAAGCATTGGGACTAGAGACCTACGAGCAGTACTTC.

The V gene is TRBV6-6, the J gene TRBJ1-2, with TRBD1 matching over 7 bases. V lost 4 bases and J lost 2; bases outside the gene matches: 4. Germline values: CDR1 MNHNY, CDR2 SVGAGI (reference sequence). There are 14 residues in the CDR3. CDR3 bases: TGTGCCAGCAGTTTTGGGACAGAGAACTATGGCTACACCTTC. It translates to CASSFGTENYGYTF.

The J gene is TRBJ2-1, the V gene TRBV14; 8 nucleotides align to TRBD2. This CDR3 contains 15 residues. The germline V gene has CDR1 SGHDN and CDR2 FVKESK. V shed 5 bases and J 8 bases; nucleotides not matched to a gene: 11. CDR3 sequence (DNA): TGTGCCAGCAGCTACGGGACTAGTACTTATCATGAGCAGTTCTTC. Amino acids: CASSYGTSTYHEQFF. Filled out from reference TRBV14 and TRBJ2-1, the complete variable domain reads EAGVTQFPSHSVIEKGQTVTLRCDPISGHDNLYWYRRVMGKEIKFLLHFVKESKQDESGMPNNRFLAERTGGTYSTLKVQPAELEDSGVYFCASSYGTSTYHEQFFGPGTRLTVL.

The chain uses TRBV9 and TRBJ2-6, with TRBD2 identical over 7 bases. V shed 0 bases, J shed 0 bases, and the junction held 6 bases outside the gene matches. CDR3 length: 18 amino acids. Per germline, CDR1 SGDLS and CDR2 YYNGEE. As DNA, the CDR3 is TGTGCCAGCAGCGTAGGGGCGGGAGCTGACTCTGGGGCCAACGTCCTGACTTTC. It specifies CASSVGAGADSGANVLTF.